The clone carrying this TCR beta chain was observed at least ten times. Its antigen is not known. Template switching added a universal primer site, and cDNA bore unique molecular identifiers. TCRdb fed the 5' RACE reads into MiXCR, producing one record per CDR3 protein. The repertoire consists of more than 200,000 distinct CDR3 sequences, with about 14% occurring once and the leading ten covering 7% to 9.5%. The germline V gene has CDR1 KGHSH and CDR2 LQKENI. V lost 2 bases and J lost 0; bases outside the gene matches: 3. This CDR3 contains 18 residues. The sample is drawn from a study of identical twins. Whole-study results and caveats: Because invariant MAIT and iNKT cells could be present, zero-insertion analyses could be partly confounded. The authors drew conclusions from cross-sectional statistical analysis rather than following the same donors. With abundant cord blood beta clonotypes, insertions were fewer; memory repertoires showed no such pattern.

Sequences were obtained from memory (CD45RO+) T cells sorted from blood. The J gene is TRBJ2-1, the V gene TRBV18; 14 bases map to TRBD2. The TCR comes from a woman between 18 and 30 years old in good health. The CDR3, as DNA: TGTGCCAGCTCACCAAGGGGGACTAGCGGGAGCTCCTACAATGAGCAGTTCTTC. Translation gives CASSPRGTSGSSYNEQFF.